This paragraph reports one T cell receptor beta chain. Patients had HPV-negative, locally advanced oral cavity squamous cell carcinoma. These data belong to a study of neoadjuvant anti-PD-1 for oral cavity cancer. There are 16 residues in the CDR3. The junction had 8 bases not matched to a gene; V was cut back by 0 bases and J by 8 bases. Germline V gene lookup returns CDR1 SGHNT and CDR2 YYREEE (reference sequence). The assay was immunoSEQ multiplex PCR, and TCRdb's table has in-frame clones only and misses some. This table has 12,000 to 15,000 clones, about 67% appearing once. The specimen comprised PBMCs, sampled before nivolumab (anti-PD-1) treatment. The chain links TRBV5-4 to TRBJ2-1; 10 nucleotides agree with TRBD2. The receptor's source is a person aged 35-79 years with oral cavity squamous cell carcinoma. The CDR3 is CASSLAGRLAGYEQFF. The DNA of the CDR3 is TGTGCCAGCAGCTTGGCCGGCCGACTAGCGGGCTATGAGCAGTTCTTC. Using reference TRBV5-4 and TRBJ2-1 for the parts outside the CDR3, the full variable domain is ETGVTQSPTHLIKTRGQQVTLRCSSQSGHNTVSWYQQALGQGPQFIFQYYREEENGRGNFPPRFSGLQFPNYSSELNVNALELDDSALYLCASSLAGRLAGYEQFFGPGTRLTVL.